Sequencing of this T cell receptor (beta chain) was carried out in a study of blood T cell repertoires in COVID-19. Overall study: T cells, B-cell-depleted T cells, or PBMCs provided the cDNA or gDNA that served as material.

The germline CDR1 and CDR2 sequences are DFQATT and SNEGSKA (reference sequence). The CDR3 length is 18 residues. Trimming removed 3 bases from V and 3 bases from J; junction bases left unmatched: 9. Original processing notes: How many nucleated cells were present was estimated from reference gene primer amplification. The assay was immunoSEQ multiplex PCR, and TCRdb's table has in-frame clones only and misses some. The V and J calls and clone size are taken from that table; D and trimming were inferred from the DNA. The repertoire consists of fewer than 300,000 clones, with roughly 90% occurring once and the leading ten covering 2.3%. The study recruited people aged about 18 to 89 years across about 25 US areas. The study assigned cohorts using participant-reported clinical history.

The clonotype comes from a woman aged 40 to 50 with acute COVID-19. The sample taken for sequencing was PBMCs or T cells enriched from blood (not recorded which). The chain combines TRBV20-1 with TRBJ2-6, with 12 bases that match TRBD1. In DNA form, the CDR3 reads TGCAGTGCTAGTGGTCACCGGGACAGGGGGCATGGGGCCAACGTCCTGACTTTC. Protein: CSASGHRDRGHGANVLTF.